The 31 T cell receptor beta chains listed next were all sequenced from one sample in a study of circulating and synovial CD4+ cells in juvenile arthritis. Profiling relied on immunoSEQ multiplex PCR, and the TCRdb table lists in-frame clones only, not all of them. The top ten hold around 2.8% of the sample, which has around 32,000 clones, about 93% seen once. The sequencing sample was made of CD4+ T cells from blood. Every receptor here comes from a human donor with juvenile idiopathic arthritis.

J is TRBJ2-5 and V is TRBV19, with 8 bases matching TRBD2. Germline V gene sequence: CDR1 LNHDA, CDR2 SQIVND (reference sequence). Trimming took 3 bases from V and 4 from J; bases not matched to a gene: 13. This CDR3 has 17 amino acids. The CDR3 bases are TGTGCCAGTAGTATGGGGAAGAGCGGGAGAGTACGAGAGACCCAGTACTTC. Translated: CASSMGKSGRVRETQYF.

V gene TRBV5-1 combines with J gene TRBJ2-5; 9 nucleotides align to TRBD2. The CDR3 contains 15 residues. Losses at the gene ends were 7 bases for V and 5 bases for J; bases not matched to a gene: 12. Germline loops: CDR1 SGHRS, CDR2 YFSETQ. The CDR3 region has the DNA TGCGCCAGCGCCTCTAGCGGGAAGGGGCGCGAGACCCAGTACTTC. The encoded protein is CASASSGKGRETQYF.

This clone was picked up one time. The chain employs TRBV2 and TRBJ1-5; no clear D. Trimming cost V 8 bases and J 2 bases, with 10 bases left between them. Per the germline V gene, CDR1 is SNHLY and CDR2 is FYNNEI. This CDR3 spans 13 amino acids. Here the CDR3 reads CASGRVRNQPQHF. The DNA for the CDR3 is TGTGCCAGCGGGAGGGTGCGCAATCAGCCCCAGCATTTT.

The genes are TRBV7-9 and TRBJ2-1; 7 positions agree with TRBD2. The CDR3 extends over 14 amino acids. Losses at the gene ends were 3 bases for V and 3 bases for J; bases not matched to a gene: 2. From germline, CDR1 is SEHNR and CDR2 FQNEAQ (reference sequence). CDR3 protein: CASSFRGDYNEQFF. The CDR3 DNA reads as TGTGCCAGCAGCTTTCGGGGGGACTACAATGAGCAGTTCTTC.

The chain carries TRBV7-2 and TRBJ1-5; the D gene is possibly TRBD1 (5 bases). Trimming pared 3 bases from V and 7 bases from J, leaving 16 bases between. This CDR3 is built from 15 residues. The V gene's germline CDR1 is SGHTA and CDR2 FQGNSA. The CDR3 coding sequence is TGTGCCAGCAGCTTCTGGGACTCGACTGGGCAGCCCCAGCATTTT. This codes for CASSFWDSTGQPQHF.

This clone was detected only once. CDR3 sequence: CASSTRTGANTGELFF. CDR3 bases: TGTGCCAGCAGCACCCGGACAGGGGCGAACACCGGGGAGCTGTTTTTT. The rearrangement links TRBV9 to TRBJ2-2; TRBD1 matches 9 bases. This CDR3 contains 16 residues. J was trimmed by 0 bases and V by 4 bases; bases with no gene match: 4. The V gene's germline CDR1 is SGDLS and CDR2 YYNGEE.

The chain has TRBV5-8 and TRBJ1-2; 8 nucleotides match TRBD1. The CDR3 length is 15 residues. Losses at the gene ends were 3 bases for V and 4 bases for J; bases not matched to a gene: 8. The germline CDR1 and CDR2 sequences are SGHTS and YDEGEE. In nucleotides, the CDR3 is TGTGCCAGCAGCTCGCAGGGGGCCAATGGCTATGGCTACACCTTC. Translating gives CASSSQGANGYGYTF.

The gene calls are TRBV9 and TRBJ2-1, with 12 positions matching TRBD2. Germline CDR1 SGDLS, CDR2 YYNGEE. The CDR3 runs 16 residues. Trimming cost V 1 base and J 9 bases; bases outside gene matches: 8. This CDR3 reads CASSVRLAGAEGEQFF. DNA for the CDR3: TGTGCCAGCAGCGTACGACTAGCGGGAGCGGAGGGTGAGCAGTTCTTC.

The chain uses TRBV20-1 and TRBJ1-1, with 8 nucleotides matching TRBD1. Germline values: CDR1 DFQATT, CDR2 SNEGSKA (reference sequence). Trimming removed 7 bases from V and 6 bases from J; junction bases left unmatched: 4. The CDR3 loop spans 11 amino acids. The CDR3 sequence: CSGTGFAEAFF. In nucleotides, the CDR3 is TGCAGTGGGACAGGGTTTGCTGAAGCTTTCTTT.

V is TRBV5-4 and J is TRBJ2-5, with 7 bases fitting TRBD1. After removal of 4 bases from V and 2 bases from J, the junction contained 2 bases not matched to a gene. CDR1 is SGHNT, CDR2 YYREEE, per germline (reference sequence). CDR3 length: 13 amino acids. CDR3 sequence: CASSPGQQETQYF. CDR3 in DNA: TGTGCCAGCAGCCCGGGACAGCAAGAGACCCAGTACTTC.

V is TRBV18 and J is TRBJ1-2; D is uncertain. There are 14 residues in the CDR3. Trimming took off 2 bases at V and 0 bases at J, with 7 bases between the two ends. Germline values: CDR1 KGHSH, CDR2 LQKENI. CDR3 region: CASSPVEANYGYTF. The DNA of the CDR3 is TGTGCCAGCTCACCAGTCGAGGCTAACTATGGCTACACCTTC. Drawing the rest from reference TRBV18 and TRBJ1-2, the complete variable domain is NAGVMQNPRHLVRRRGQEARLRCSPMKGHSHVYWYRQLPEEGLKFMVYLQKENIIDESGMPKERFSAEFPKEGPSILRIQQVVRGDSAAYFCASSPVEANYGYTFGSGTRLTVV.

V gene TRBV28 combines with J gene TRBJ2-5; 14 bases are shared with TRBD2. The CDR3 loop spans 16 amino acids. CDR1 and CDR2 (germline): MDHEN, SYDVKM. Trimming cost V 6 bases and J 4 bases; bases outside gene matches: 7. The CDR3 loop reads CASSRGTSGRRETQYF. The CDR3 bases are TGTGCCAGCAGCCGCGGGACTAGCGGGAGAAGAGAGACCCAGTACTTC.

The gene calls are TRBV28 and TRBJ1-3; D perhaps matches TRBD1 (5 bases). Germline lookup yields CDR1 MDHEN and CDR2 SYDVKM. V gave up 4 bases and J gave up 2 bases, with 9 bases separating them. The CDR3 runs 14 residues. CDR3 in amino acids: CASSSPGAGNTIYF. CDR3 coding DNA: TGTGCCAGCAGTTCCCCGGGGGCTGGAAACACCATATATTTT.

A remark on this clone: Other nucleotide sequences from this sample produce the same CDR3. The chain joins TRBV18 to TRBJ2-3, with 8 nucleotides matching TRBD2. Germline lookup yields CDR1 KGHSH and CDR2 LQKENI. This CDR3 is built from 15 residues. With 2 bases clipped from V and 0 bases from J, the junction kept 1 base outside the gene matches. CDR3 sequence (DNA): TGTGCCAGCTCACCAACTAGCGGTAGCACAGATACGCAGTATTTT. This sequence encodes CASSPTSGSTDTQYF.

The chain couples TRBV30 to TRBJ1-5; no definite D call. The V end was cut by 2 bases, the J end by 6 bases, with 8 bases between. The CDR3 has 12 amino acids. Germline-derived CDR1 and CDR2 are GTSNPN and SVGIG (reference sequence). The CDR3 DNA is TGTGCCTGGAGTCTAGGCGGTCAGCCCCAGCATTTT. The encoded protein is CAWSLGGQPQHF. The entire variable domain, with the rest obtained from reference TRBV30 and TRBJ1-5, is as follows: SQTIHQWPATLVQPVGSPLSLECTVEGTSNPNLYWYRQAAGRGLQLLFYSVGIGQISSEVPQNLSASRPQDRQFILSSKKLLLSDSGFYLCAWSLGGQPQHFGDGTRLSIL.

The table lists this clone with a count of one. The chain joins TRBV9 to TRBJ2-5, with D possibly being TRBD2 (5 bases). The tail of the sequence fits TRBJ2-7 better, so the J call may be wrong. The germline gives CDR1 SGDLS, CDR2 YYNGEE. This CDR3 spans 13 amino acids. The CDR3 reads CASSLGLTYEQYF. CDR3 in DNA: TGTGCCAGCAGCTTAGGACTGACCTACGAGCAGTACTTC.

The chain has TRBV27 and TRBJ2-1; 12 nucleotides match TRBD2. Unmatched junction bases numbered 5, after V lost 3 bases and J lost 5 bases. This CDR3 is 16 amino acids long. The germline CDR1 and CDR2 sequences are MNHEY and SMNVEV (reference sequence). The CDR3 DNA reads as TGTGCCAGCAGTTTCCTAGCGGGAGGGCGCGACAATGAGCAGTTCTTC. This codes for CASSFLAGGRDNEQFF.

V usage is TRBV5-1 and J usage is TRBJ2-1; no definite D call. Per the germline V gene, CDR1 is SGHRS and CDR2 is YFSETQ. V was pared by 0 bases and J by 5 bases, with 9 bases between. This CDR3 contains 14 residues. CDR3 DNA sequence: TGCGCCAGCAGCTTGGATGGTAGAAACAATGAGCAGTTCTTC. Protein sequence: CASSLDGRNNEQFF.

The chain couples TRBV5-1 to TRBJ2-1; D not resolved. This CDR3 is built from 11 residues. Germline CDR1 and CDR2: SGHRS and YFSETQ. V lost 3 bases and J lost 8, with 6 bases in between. The CDR3 DNA reads as TGCGCCAGCAGCTACGGAGATGAGCAGTTCTTC. It specifies CASSYGDEQFF.

The V gene is TRBV9, the J gene TRBJ2-1; no clear D. The germline gives CDR1 SGDLS, CDR2 YYNGEE. The CDR3 totals 13 residues. Trimming removed 0 bases at V and 3 bases at J, with 4 bases between. The CDR3 loop is CASSVDSYNEQFF. CDR3 in DNA: TGTGCCAGCAGCGTAGATAGCTACAATGAGCAGTTCTTC.

This rearrangement joins TRBV7-3 to TRBJ2-1, with D perhaps matching TRBD1 (5 bases). Between the trimmed V and J ends, which lost 2 bases and 2 bases, there was a span of 10 bases. In germline, CDR1 is SGHTA, CDR2 FQGTGA. The CDR3 runs to 15 residues. This CDR3 reads CASSLGRAAYNEQFF. Here the CDR3 DNA reads TGTGCCAGCAGCTTAGGCAGGGCCGCCTACAATGAGCAGTTCTTC.

V usage is TRBV28 and J usage is TRBJ1-5, with D possibly matching TRBD1 (6 bases). The CDR3 has 13 residues. Trimming took off 6 bases at V and 6 bases at J, with 12 bases between the two ends. Per germline, CDR1 MDHEN and CDR2 SYDVKM. The CDR3 nucleotides are TGTGCCAGCAGAGGGGGGGGGCCTCAGCCCCAGCATTTT. It translates to CASRGGGPQPQHF.

This clone occurred once. The chain combines TRBV27 with TRBJ2-7; 10 bases are shared with TRBD1. Germline V gene sequence: CDR1 MNHEY, CDR2 SMNVEV (reference sequence). The ends lost 5 bases at V and 8 bases at J; junction bases unmatched: 9. The CDR3 has 14 amino acids. The chain's CDR3 is CASSLTGTGEKQYF. CDR3 DNA: TGTGCCAGCAGTCTAACGGGGACAGGGGAAAAGCAGTACTTC.

The chain joins TRBV7-9 to TRBJ2-3; D is perhaps TRBD2 (6 bases). Trimming took off 5 bases at V and 2 bases at J, with 17 bases between the two ends. Germline CDR1 reads SEHNR; CDR2 reads FQNEAQ (reference sequence). The CDR3 contains 16 residues. The CDR3 spells CASSRRDFRITDTQYF. As DNA, the CDR3 is TGTGCCAGCAGCAGGAGGGACTTCCGAATCACAGATACGCAGTATTTT.

The chain carries TRBV9 and TRBJ1-5; D gene ambiguous. Deletions cut 2 bases from V and 0 bases from J, with 6 bases between. The CDR3 is 14 amino acids. Germline-derived CDR1 and CDR2 are SGDLS and YYNGEE. The CDR3 here is CASSVSSSNQPQHF. CDR3 in DNA: TGTGCCAGCAGCGTTTCGAGTAGCAATCAGCCCCAGCATTTT.

Written as DNA, the CDR3 is TGTGCCAGCAGCGAGGGTGCCCAGGGGTATGAAAAACTGTTTTTT. It specifies CASSEGAQGYEKLFF. The chain couples TRBV9 to TRBJ1-4; tentative D call: TRBD1 (6 bases). Germline CDR1 SGDLS, CDR2 YYNGEE. Trimming left V 3 bases short and J 6 bases short, with 15 bases between. This CDR3 spans 15 amino acids.

CDR3 DNA sequence: TGTGCCAGCAGTTCTTCCGGGACAGGGGGCTCCTACGAGCAGTACTTC. Translated, it gives CASSSSGTGGSYEQYF. The V and J genes are TRBV6-5 and TRBJ2-7; 11 bases agree with TRBD1. The CDR3 runs 16 residues. Germline V gives CDR1 MNHEY, CDR2 SVGAGI. V was clipped by 4 bases and J by 0 bases; unmatched bases: 5.

V gene TRBV18 combines with J gene TRBJ2-7, with 9 bases lining up with TRBD1. With V trimmed by 2 bases and J by 3 bases, 8 bases remained unmatched. Germline CDR1 and CDR2: KGHSH and LQKENI. This CDR3 region has 16 residues. The CDR3 region has the DNA TGTGCCAGCTCACCAAGTATGACAGGGGGTAGCTACGAGCAGTACTTC. As protein: CASSPSMTGGSYEQYF.

The count of this clone is one. The rearrangement uses TRBV7-9 and TRBJ2-3; no clear D gene. V lost 5 bases and J lost 1, with 13 bases in between. Germline CDR1 is SEHNR and CDR2 is FQNEAQ (reference sequence). The CDR3 consists of 15 residues. In nucleotides, the CDR3 is TGTGCCAGCAGCACGAGAAACAGCCGCACAGATACGCAGTATTTT. As protein: CASSTRNSRTDTQYF. The whole variable domain, remainder taken from reference TRBV7-9 and TRBJ2-3, is DTGVSQNPRHKITKRGQNVTFRCDPISEHNRLYWYRQTLGQGPEFLTYFQNEAQLEKSRLLSDRFSAERPKGSFSTLEIQRTEQGDSAMYLCASSTRNSRTDTQYFGPGTRLTVL.

This chain connects TRBV2 to TRBJ1-4; TRBD1 might be the D (5 bases). Germline V gene data show CDR1 as SNHLY and CDR2 as FYNNEI. The CDR3 covers 13 residues. V gave up 6 bases and J gave up 7 bases, with 12 bases separating them. The DNA of the CDR3 is TGTGCCAGCAGGGCTGGGGCCCCTGAAAAACTGTTTTTT. Translation gives CASRAGAPEKLFF.

This chain links TRBV5-6 with TRBJ2-1; 8 nucleotides line up with TRBD2. Germline loops: CDR1 SGHDT, CDR2 YYEEEE. CDR3 length: 15 amino acids. The trim removed 4 bases at V and 7 bases at J, leaving 10 bases unmatched. The CDR3 sequence is CASSPSGRIGNEQFF. CDR3 DNA sequence: TGTGCCAGCAGCCCCAGCGGGAGAATCGGTAATGAGCAGTTCTTC.